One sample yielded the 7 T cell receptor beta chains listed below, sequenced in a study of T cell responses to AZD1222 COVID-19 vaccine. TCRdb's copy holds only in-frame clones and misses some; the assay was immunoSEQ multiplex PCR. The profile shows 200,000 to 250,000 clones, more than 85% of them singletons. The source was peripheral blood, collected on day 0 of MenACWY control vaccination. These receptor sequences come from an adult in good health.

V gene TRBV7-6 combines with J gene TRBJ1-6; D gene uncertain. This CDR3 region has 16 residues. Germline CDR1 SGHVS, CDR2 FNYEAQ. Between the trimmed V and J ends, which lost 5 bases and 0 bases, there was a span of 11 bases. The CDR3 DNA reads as TGTGCCAGCAGCGCCAAGCCAAGCTCCTATAATTCACCCCTCCACTTT. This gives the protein CASSAKPSSYNSPLHF. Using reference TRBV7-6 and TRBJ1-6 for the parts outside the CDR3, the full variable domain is GAGVSQSPRYKVTKRGQDVALRCDPISGHVSLYWYRQALGQGPEFLTYFNYEAQQDKSGLPNDRFSAERPEGSISTLTIQRTEQRDSAMYRCASSAKPSSYNSPLHFGNGTRLTVT.

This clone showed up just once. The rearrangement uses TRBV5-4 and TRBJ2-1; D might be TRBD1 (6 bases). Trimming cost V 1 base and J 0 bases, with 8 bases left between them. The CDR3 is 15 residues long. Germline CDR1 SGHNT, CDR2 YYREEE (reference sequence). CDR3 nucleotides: TGTGCCAGCAGCTTGAGGGGGAGCTCCTACAATGAGCAGTTCTTC. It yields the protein CASSLRGSSYNEQFF.

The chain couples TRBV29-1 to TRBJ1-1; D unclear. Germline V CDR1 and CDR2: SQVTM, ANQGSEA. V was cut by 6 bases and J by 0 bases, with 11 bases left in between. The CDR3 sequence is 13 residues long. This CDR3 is CSVVVFLNTEAFF. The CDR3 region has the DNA TGCAGCGTCGTAGTGTTCCTGAACACTGAAGCTTTCTTT.

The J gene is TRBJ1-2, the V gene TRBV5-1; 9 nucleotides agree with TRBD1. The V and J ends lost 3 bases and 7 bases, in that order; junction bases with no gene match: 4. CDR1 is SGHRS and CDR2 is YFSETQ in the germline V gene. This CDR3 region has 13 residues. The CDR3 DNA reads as TGCGCCAGCAGCTGGGACAGGGTTGTTGGCTACACCTTC. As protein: CASSWDRVVGYTF. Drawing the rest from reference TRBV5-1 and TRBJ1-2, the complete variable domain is KAGVTQTPRYLIKTRGQQVTLSCSPISGHRSVSWYQQTPGQGLQFLFEYFSETQRNKGNFPGRFSGRQFSNSRSEMNVSTLELGDSALYLCASSWDRVVGYTFGSGTRLTVV.

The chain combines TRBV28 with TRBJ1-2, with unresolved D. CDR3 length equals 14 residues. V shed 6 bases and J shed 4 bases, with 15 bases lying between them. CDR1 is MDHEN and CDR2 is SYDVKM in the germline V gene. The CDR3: CASRGNSGTYGYTF. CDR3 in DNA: TGTGCCAGCAGAGGGAACAGCGGAACCTATGGCTACACCTTC.

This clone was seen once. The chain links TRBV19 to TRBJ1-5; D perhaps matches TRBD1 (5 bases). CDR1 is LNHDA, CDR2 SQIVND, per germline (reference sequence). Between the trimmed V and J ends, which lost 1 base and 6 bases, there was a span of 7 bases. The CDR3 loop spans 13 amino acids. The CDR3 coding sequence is TGTGCCAGTAGTATAGGTGGGGCTCAGCCCCAGCATTTT. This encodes CASSIGGAQPQHF.

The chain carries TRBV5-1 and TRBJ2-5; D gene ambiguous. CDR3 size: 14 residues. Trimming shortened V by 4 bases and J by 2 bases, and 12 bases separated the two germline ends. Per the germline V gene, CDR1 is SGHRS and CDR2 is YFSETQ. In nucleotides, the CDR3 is TGCGCCAGCAGCCGAACCGACGGACAAGAGACCCAGTACTTC. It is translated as CASSRTDGQETQYF.